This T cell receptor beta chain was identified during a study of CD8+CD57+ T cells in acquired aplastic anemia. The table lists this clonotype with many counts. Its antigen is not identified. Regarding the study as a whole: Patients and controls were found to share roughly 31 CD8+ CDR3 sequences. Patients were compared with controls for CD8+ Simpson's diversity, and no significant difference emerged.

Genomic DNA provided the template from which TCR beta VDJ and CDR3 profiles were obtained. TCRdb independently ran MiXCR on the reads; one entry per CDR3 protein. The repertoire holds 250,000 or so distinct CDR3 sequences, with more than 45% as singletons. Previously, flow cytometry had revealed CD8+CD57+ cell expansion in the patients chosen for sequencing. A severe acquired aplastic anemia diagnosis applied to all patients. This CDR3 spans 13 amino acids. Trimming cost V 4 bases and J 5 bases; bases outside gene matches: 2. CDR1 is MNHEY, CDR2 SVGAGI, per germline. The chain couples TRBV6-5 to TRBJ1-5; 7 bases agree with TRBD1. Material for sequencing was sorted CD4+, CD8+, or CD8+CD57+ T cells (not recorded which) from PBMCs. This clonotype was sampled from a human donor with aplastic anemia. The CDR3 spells CASSLTGHQPQHF. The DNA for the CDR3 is TGTGCCAGCAGTTTGACAGGGCATCAGCCCCAGCATTTT.